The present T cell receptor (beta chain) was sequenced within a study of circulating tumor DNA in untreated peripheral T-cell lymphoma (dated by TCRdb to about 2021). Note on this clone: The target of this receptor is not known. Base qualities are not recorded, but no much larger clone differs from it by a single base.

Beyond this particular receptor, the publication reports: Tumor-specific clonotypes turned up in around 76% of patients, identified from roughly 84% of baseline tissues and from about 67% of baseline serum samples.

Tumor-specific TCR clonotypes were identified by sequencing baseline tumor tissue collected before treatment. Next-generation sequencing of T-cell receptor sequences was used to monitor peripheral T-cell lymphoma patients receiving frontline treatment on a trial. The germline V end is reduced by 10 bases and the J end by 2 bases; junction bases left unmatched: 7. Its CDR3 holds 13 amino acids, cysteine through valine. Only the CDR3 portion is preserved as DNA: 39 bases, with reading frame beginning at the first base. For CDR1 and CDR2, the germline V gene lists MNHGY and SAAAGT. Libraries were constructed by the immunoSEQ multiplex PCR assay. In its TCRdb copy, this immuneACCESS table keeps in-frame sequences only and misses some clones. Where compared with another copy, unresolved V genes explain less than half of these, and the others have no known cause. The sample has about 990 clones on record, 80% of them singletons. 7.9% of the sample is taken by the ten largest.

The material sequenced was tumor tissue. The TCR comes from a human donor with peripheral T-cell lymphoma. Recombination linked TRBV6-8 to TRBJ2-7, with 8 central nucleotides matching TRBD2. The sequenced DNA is TGTGCCACCTCAGCGGGGGAAGCCTACGAGCAGTACGTC. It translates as CATSAGEAYEQYV.